This T cell receptor (beta chain) came from a study of naive and memory T cell subsets. General observations from the study: More TCRs at tuberculin sites were read as hypersensitivity T cell infiltration. Far more TCRs reportedly came from tuberculin skin test site biopsies.

Ligated cDNA underwent four rounds of PCR with nested alpha and beta constant region primers and SP2. TCRdb redid the calling of the UMI-ligation and nested PCR reads with MiXCR, one entry per CDR3 protein. The table records about 37,000 distinct CDR3 sequences, 11% of them present only once. The CDR3 totals 13 residues. Germline V gene data show CDR1 as KGHSH and CDR2 as LQKENI. Trimming stripped 4 bases from V and 2 bases from J, with 8 bases between. This clonotype is labeled medium-sized. The antigen remains unidentified. Treatment defined: skin biopsy from PPD injection site in Mantoux-positive individual. A UMI-containing oligonucleotide was joined by 3' ligation to the TCR cDNA template. Skin biopsies came from PPD injection sites in Mantoux-positive individuals.

Sequencing used skin, obtained from a tuberculin skin test site. V gene TRBV18 combines with J gene TRBJ2-5; the D gene is possibly TRBD2 (5 bases). The TCR was taken from an adult in good health. The CDR3 nucleotides are TGTGCCAGCTCACTCGGACTGCAAGAGACCCAGTACTTC. Its translation is CASSLGLQETQYF.